This T cell receptor beta chain originates from a study of blood T cell repertoires in COVID-19. Study details: Some COVID-19 samples were acute and others convalescent; all came from the United States, Italy and Spain. T cells, B-cell-depleted T cells, or PBMCs supplied cDNA or gDNA.

V lost 6 bases and J lost 5, with 16 bases in between. The CDR3 is 14 amino acids. Germline V gene lookup returns CDR1 MDHEN and CDR2 SYDVKM. Source study methods: Counts of nucleated cells, estimated from reference gene primer amplification, were obtained. Method: immunoSEQ multiplex PCR; TCRdb's copy keeps in-frame clones and lacks some. That table is the source of V, J and clone size, and D and trimming were worked out from the DNA. Of about 66,000 clones in the sample, 70% to 90% are singletons; the top ten hold roughly 4%. The chain carries TRBV28 and TRBJ1-2, with D tentatively TRBD1 (6 bases). Material: peripheral blood. This TCR was recovered from a man in his 70s with acute or convalescent COVID-19. In DNA, the CDR3 is TGTGCCAGCAGCTTCACCGGACAGTCTTATGGCTACACCTTC. As protein: CASSFTGQSYGYTF.